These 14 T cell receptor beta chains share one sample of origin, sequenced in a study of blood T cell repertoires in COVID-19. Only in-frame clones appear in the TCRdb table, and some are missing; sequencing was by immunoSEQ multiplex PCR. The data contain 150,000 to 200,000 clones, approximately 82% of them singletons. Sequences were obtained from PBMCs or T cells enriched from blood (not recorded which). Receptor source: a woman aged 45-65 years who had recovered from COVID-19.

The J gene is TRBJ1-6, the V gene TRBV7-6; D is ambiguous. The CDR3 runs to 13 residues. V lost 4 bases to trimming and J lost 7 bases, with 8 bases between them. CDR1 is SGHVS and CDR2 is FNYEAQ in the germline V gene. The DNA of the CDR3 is TGTGCCAGCAGCTCCTCCAGGAATTCACCCCTCCACTTT. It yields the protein CASSSSRNSPLHF.

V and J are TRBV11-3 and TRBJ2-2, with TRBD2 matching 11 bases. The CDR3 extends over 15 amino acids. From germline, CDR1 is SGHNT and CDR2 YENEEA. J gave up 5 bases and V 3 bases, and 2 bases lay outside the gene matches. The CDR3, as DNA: TGTGCCAGCAGCTTGAGGACTAGCGGGACCGGGGAGCTGTTTTTT. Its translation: CASSLRTSGTGELFF.

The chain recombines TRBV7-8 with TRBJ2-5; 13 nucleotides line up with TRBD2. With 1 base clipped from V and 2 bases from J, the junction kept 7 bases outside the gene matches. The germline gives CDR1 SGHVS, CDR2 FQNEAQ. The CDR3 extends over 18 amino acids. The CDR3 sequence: CASSLGLAGGGLQETQYF. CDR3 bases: TGTGCCAGCAGCTTAGGACTAGCGGGAGGCGGGCTACAAGAGACCCAGTACTTC.

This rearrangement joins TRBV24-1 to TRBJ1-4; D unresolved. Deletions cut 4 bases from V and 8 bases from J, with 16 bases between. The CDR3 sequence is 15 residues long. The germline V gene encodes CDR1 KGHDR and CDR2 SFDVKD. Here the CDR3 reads CATSDITYGEEKLFF. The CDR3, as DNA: TGTGCCACCAGTGACATTACCTACGGGGAGGAAAAACTGTTTTTT.

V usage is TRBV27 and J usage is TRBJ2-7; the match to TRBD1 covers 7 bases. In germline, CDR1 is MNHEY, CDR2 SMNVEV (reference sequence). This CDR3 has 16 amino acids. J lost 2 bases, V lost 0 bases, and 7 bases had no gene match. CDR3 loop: CASSLSRGGAPYEQYF. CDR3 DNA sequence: TGTGCCAGCAGTTTATCGAGAGGGGGCGCGCCCTACGAGCAGTACTTC.

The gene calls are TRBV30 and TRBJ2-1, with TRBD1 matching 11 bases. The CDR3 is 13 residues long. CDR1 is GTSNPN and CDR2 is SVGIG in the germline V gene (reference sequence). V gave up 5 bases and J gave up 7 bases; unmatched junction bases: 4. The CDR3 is CAWEDRGQNEQFF. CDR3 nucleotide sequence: TGTGCCTGGGAGGACAGGGGGCAAAATGAGCAGTTCTTC.

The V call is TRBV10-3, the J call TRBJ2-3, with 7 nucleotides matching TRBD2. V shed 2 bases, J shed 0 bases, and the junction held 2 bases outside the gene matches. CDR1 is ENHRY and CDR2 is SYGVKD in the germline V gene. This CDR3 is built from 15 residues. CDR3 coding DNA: TGTGCCATCAGTGAGGCGACTAGCAGCACAGATACGCAGTATTTT. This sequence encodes CAISEATSSTDTQYF.

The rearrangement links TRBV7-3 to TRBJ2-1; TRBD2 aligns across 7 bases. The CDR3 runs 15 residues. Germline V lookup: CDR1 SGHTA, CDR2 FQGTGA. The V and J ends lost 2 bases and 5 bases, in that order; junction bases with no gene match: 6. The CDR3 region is CASSLWPTSDNEQFF. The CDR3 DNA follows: TGTGCCAGCAGCTTATGGCCCACTAGCGACAATGAGCAGTTCTTC.

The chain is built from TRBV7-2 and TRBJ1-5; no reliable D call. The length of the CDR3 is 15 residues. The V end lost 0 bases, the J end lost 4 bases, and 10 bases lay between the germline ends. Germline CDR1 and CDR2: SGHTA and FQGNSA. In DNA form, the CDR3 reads TGTGCCAGCAGCTTAGCGACCCAGGTAAATCAGCCCCAGCATTTT. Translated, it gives CASSLATQVNQPQHF. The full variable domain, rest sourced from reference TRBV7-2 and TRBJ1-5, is GAGVSQSPSNKVTEKGKDVELRCDPISGHTALYWYRQSLGQGLEFLIYFQGNSAPDKSGLPSDRFSAERTGGSVSTLTIQRTQQEDSAVYLCASSLATQVNQPQHFGDGTRLSIL.

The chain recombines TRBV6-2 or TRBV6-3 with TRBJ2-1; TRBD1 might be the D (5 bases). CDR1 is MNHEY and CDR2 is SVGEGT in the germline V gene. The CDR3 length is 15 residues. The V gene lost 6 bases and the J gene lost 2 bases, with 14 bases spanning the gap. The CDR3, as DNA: TGTGCCAGCAGCTTACAGGATATAGCCTACAATGAGCAGTTCTTC. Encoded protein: CASSLQDIAYNEQFF.

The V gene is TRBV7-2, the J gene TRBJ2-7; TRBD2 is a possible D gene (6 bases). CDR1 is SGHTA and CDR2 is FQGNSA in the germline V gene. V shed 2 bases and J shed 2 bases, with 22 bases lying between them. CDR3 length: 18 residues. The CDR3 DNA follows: TGTGCCAGCAGCTTAAAGACGGCGACGGGAGTTGGGGCCTACGAGCAGTACTTC. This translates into CASSLKTATGVGAYEQYF. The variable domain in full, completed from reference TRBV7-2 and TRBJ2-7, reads GAGVSQSPSNKVTEKGKDVELRCDPISGHTALYWYRQSLGQGLEFLIYFQGNSAPDKSGLPSDRFSAERTGGSVSTLTIQRTQQEDSAVYLCASSLKTATGVGAYEQYFGPGTRLTVT.

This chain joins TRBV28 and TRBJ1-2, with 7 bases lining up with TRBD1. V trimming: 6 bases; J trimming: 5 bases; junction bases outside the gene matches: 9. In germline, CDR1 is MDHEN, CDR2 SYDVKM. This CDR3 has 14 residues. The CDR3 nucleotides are TGTGCCAGCAGCCGTTCGACAGGGACGTATGGCTACACCTTC. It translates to CASSRSTGTYGYTF.

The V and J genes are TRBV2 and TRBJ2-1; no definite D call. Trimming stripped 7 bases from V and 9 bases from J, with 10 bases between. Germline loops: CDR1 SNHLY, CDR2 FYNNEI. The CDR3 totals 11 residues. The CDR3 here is CASTRRGEQFF. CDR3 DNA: TGTGCCAGCACTCGTCGCGGTGAGCAGTTCTTC.

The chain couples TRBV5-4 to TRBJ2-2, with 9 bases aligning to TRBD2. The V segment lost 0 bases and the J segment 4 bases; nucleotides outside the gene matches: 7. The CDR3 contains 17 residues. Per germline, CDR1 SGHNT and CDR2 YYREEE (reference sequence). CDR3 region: CASSLVWGGGATGELFF. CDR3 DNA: TGTGCCAGCAGCTTGGTTTGGGGCGGGGGGGCCACCGGGGAGCTGTTTTTT.